This TCR beta chain was sequenced for a study of graft-versus-host responses after intestinal transplantation. The wider study: Recipients were given multivisceral, liver-intestinal, or isolated intestinal transplants. The whole recipient group had anti-thymocyte globulin induction followed by tacrolimus and steroids for roughly 3 years.

TCRdb keeps only in-frame clones here, not all; method: immunoSEQ multiplex PCR. The table lists almost 20,000 clones, roughly nine tenths of them singletons. Findings and limits, study-wide: Elevated graft-versus-host to host-versus-graft clonal ratios in allografts were recorded for patients with graft-donor T cell macrochimerism. Investigators detected GvH clones in recipient marrow, with some emerging earlier in ileum or blood.

In the case of this clone: Its antigen is still unknown.

Trimming cost V 6 bases and J 2 bases, with 11 bases left between them. Germline CDR1 and CDR2: MGHDK and SYGVNS. The CDR3 covers 13 residues. The sequencing used PBMCs, collected approximately 220 days after intestinal transplant. The source of this sequence is a human patient who received an intestinal transplant, so some T cells may come from the graft donor. This sequence joins TRBV25-1 and TRBJ2-7, with D hard to call. The CDR3 DNA follows: TGTGCCAGCAGCCCTAATGGAACCTACGAGCAGTACTTC. Its translation: CASSPNGTYEQYF.